This T cell receptor beta chain was profiled in a study of T cells in Graves' hyperthyroidism and ophthalmopathy. There were TCR beta CDR3 regions amplified from RNA transcripts. HTBI primers drove first-round RT-PCR of the TCR CDR3. TCRdb itself ran the multiplex PCR reads through MiXCR, one entry per CDR3 protein. The sample contains some 400,000 distinct CDR3 sequences, roughly 14% of which appear only once. The CDR3 is made up of 13 amino acids. Germline CDR1 LNHNV, CDR2 YYDKDF (reference sequence). Deletions cut 1 base from V and 0 bases from J, with 3 bases between. The clonotype originates from a young man with Graves' hyperthyroidism that later progressed to Graves' ophthalmopathy. This chain uses TRBV15 with TRBJ1-1; D unresolved. The material sequenced was blood. CDR3 in DNA: TGTGCCACCAGCAGAGGATTGAACACTGAAGCTTTCTTT. This sequence encodes CATSRGLNTEAFF.